The text below deals with one T cell receptor (beta chain). As processed by the authors: Estimation of nucleated cell counts relied on the amplification of reference gene primers. Libraries were prepared by immunoSEQ multiplex PCR; TCRdb keeps only in-frame clonotypes and omits some of them. The DNA was the basis for D and trimming; V, J and clone size are from that table. This table has approximately 120,000 clones, over 75% appearing once. This record belongs to a study of blood T cell repertoires in COVID-19. Study-wide context: Whether acute or convalescent, the COVID-19 samples came from the United States, Italy and Spain. From T cells, B-cell-depleted T cells, or PBMCs came the material, which was cDNA or gDNA.

It was during active infection that Seattle patients were enrolled and then longitudinally followed. This CDR3 has 14 residues. The V and J ends lost 4 bases and 1 base respectively, with 8 bases between them. Per the germline V gene, CDR1 is MNHEY and CDR2 is SVGEGT. This rearrangement joins TRBV6-2 or TRBV6-3 to TRBJ1-3; unclear D gene. The receptor was derived from a man younger than 40 with COVID-19, enrolled during active disease. Sequenced: peripheral blood. CDR3 in amino acids: CASSFTVSGNTIYF. CDR3 coding DNA: TGTGCCAGCAGTTTTACTGTATCTGGAAACACCATATATTTT.